This TCR beta chain came from a study of control samples from healthy donors and cancer patients. Unmatched junction bases numbered 1, after V lost 2 bases and J lost 2 bases. Germline V gene sequence: CDR1 GTSNPN, CDR2 SVGIG (reference sequence). This CDR3 comprises 13 residues. Libraries were prepared by immunoSEQ multiplex PCR; TCRdb keeps only in-frame clonotypes and omits some of them. This sample carries about 80,000 clones, around nine tenths of them seen once, and the ten largest clones take 4.5% to 7%. J is TRBJ2-7 and V is TRBV30; 9 nucleotides match TRBD2. Sequencing was done on a sample of blood. The sequence was collected from a man aged 45 to 65 in good health. The CDR3 nucleotides are TGTGCCTGGAGTTCTAGCGGGGCCTACGAGCAGTACTTC. Its protein product is CAWSSSGAYEQYF.